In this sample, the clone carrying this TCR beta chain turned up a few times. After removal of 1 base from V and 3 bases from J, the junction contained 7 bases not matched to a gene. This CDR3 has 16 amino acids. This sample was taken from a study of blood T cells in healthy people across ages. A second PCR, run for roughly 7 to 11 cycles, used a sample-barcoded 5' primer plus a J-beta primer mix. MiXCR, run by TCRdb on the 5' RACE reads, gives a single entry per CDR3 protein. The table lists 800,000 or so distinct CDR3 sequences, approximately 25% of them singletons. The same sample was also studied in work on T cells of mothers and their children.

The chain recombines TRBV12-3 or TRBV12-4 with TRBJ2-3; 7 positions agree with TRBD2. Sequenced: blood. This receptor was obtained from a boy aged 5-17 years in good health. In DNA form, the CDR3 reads TGTGCCAGCAGTTTAGGTAGCGGGCTGAGAACAGATACGCAGTATTTT. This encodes CASSLGSGLRTDTQYF.